This T cell receptor beta chain was observed in a study of tumor-infiltrating lymphocytes in localized non-small cell lung cancer (dated by TCRdb to 2020 to 2022). About the study as a whole: The cohort covered several histologies, both smokers and never-smokers, and patients whose samples were collected after neoadjuvant chemotherapy. From each patient came resected tumor tissue plus uninvolved lung tissue from that same patient, and the uninvolved lung tissue was described as non-adjacent to the tumor. The same patients underwent several integrated assays, with TCR sequencing performed together with flow cytometry, multiplex immunofluorescence, RNA-seq, exome sequencing and proteomics. The overall ICON cohort was composed of roughly 150 surgical patients with localized non-small cell lung cancer whose tumors were resected. A total of approximately 55 patients were part of the paired comparison of immunoSEQ T-cell fraction between tumor and uninvolved lung.

Patient enrollment in ICON started in the first half of 2016, and the final patient was enrolled in late 2018. In a subcohort of about 76 patients, fresh tumor and matched uninvolved tissue were collected for in-depth immune analyses, with TCR sequencing among those analyses. No cell sorting was done, and TCR sequencing was instead run on DNA isolated from bulk tissue. Germline trimming amounts to 8 bases on V and 3 bases on J, with 5 as the count of junction bases outside the gene matches. Via the germline V gene, CDR1 is MNHEY and CDR2 SVGAGI. From the cysteine through the phenylalanine, the CDR3 covers 13 amino acids. The kept DNA is CDR3 alone, 39 bases in frame from the first base. The immunoSEQ assay used for TCR sequencing gave the T-cell fraction in both tumor and uninvolved lung tissue. The authors' pipeline ran thus. In the survival analysis, patients were divided into a high T-cell fraction group (upper tertile) and a low T-cell fraction group (lower two tertiles), and the two groups were compared using a log-rank test. A signed-rank test was used to test differences in T-cell fraction between paired tumor and uninvolved lung samples. TCRdb limited this immuneACCESS table to in-frame rearrangements with V and J called. A share of clones is missing; checked studies link under half to unresolved V genes, and the rest is unexplained. The V and J calls and clone size are taken from that table; D and trimming were inferred from the DNA. The sample table holds a few thousand clones, of which about 60% were seen once. The ten biggest clones cover approximately 22% of the sample.

The research as a whole found: Consistent with immunofluorescence CD3 counts, TCRbeta sequencing supported greater T cell infiltration in tumors than in uninvolved lung tissue. Because different pieces of the same tissue were used for different assays, technical variation could not be separated from intratumor heterogeneity. TCR-derived T-cell fraction did not differ between the flow cytometry-defined immunotypes IM1 (good prognosis) and IM2 (poor prognosis). Since assay coverage differed from patient to patient depending on how much tissue was available, TCR sequencing was done for only a subset of the cohort.

By share, this clone ranks as medium-sized (0.01 to 0.1%). No cognate antigen has been identified for it. It has no much larger one-base neighbor in the sample; base qualities were not kept. The chain was built from TRBV6-5 and TRBJ2-7, and 9 junctional nucleotides match TRBD2. The specimen sequenced was uninvolved lung tissue not adjacent to the tumor. This TCR was recovered from a human donor with non-small cell lung cancer. In nucleotide form, the sequence is TGTGCCAGCCAAAGACTAGCGGACTACGAGCAGTACTTC. Translated, this gives CASQRLADYEQYF.